This T cell receptor (beta chain) stems from a study of blood T cells in healthy people across ages. Germline values: CDR1 ENHRY, CDR2 SYGVKD. The CDR3 has 15 residues. Alongside a J-beta primer mix, a sample-barcoded 5' primer served in a second PCR lasting roughly 6 to 11 cycles. TCRdb re-analysed the 5' RACE reads in MiXCR, keeping a single row per CDR3 protein. The sample includes roughly 800,000 distinct CDR3 sequences, around 25% of them seen just once. These data also featured in a second study, about T cells of mothers and their children.

What was sequenced was blood. The sequence was obtained from a boy aged 5 to 17 in good health. The gene calls are TRBV10-3 and TRBJ2-1; 10 nucleotides match TRBD1. The better agreement between TRBJ2-5 and the DNA end casts doubt on the J call. CDR3 in amino acids: CATRGQGVDQETQYF. The CDR3 DNA reads TGTGCCACCCGCGGACAGGGGGTAGATCAAGAGACCCAGTACTTC.